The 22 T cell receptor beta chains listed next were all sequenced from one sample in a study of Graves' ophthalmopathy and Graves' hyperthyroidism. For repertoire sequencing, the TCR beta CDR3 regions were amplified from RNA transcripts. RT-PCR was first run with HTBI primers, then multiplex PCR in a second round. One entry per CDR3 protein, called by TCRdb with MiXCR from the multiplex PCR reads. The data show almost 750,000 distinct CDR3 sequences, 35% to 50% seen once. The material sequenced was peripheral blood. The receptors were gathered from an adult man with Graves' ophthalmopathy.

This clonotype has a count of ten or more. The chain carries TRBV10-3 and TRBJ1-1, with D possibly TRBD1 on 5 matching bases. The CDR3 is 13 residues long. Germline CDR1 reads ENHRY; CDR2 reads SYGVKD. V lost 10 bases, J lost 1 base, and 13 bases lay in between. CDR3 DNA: TGTGCCACGGGGGTCAGTGAGAACACTGAAGCTTTCTTT. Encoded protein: CATGVSENTEAFF.

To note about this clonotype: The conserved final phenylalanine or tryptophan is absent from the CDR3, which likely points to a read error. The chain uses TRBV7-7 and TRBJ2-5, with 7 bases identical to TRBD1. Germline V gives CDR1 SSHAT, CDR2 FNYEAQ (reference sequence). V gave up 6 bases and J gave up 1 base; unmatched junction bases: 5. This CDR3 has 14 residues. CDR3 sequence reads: CASSPRDSQETQYC. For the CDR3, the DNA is TGTGCCAGCAGTCCGAGGGACAGCCAAGAGACCCAGTACTGC.

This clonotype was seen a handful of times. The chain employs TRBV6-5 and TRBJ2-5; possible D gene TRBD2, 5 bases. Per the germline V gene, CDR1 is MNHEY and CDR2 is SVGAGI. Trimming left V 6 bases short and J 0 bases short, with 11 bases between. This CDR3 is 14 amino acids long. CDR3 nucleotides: TGTGCCAGCAGCCCCGACTACGACCAAGAGACCCAGTACTTC. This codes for CASSPDYDQETQYF.

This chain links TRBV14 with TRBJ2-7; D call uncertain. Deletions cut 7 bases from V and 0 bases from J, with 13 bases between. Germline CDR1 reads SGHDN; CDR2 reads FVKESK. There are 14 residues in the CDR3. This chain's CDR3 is CASIVESNSYEQYF. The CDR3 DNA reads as TGTGCCAGCATCGTGGAGAGTAACTCCTACGAGCAGTACTTC.

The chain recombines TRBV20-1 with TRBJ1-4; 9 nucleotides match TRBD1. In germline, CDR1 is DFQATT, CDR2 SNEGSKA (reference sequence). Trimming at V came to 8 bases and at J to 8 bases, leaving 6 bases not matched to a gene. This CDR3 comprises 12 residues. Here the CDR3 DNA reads TGCAGTCCGGGACAGGGAGAGGAAAAACTGTTTTTT. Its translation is CSPGQGEEKLFF.

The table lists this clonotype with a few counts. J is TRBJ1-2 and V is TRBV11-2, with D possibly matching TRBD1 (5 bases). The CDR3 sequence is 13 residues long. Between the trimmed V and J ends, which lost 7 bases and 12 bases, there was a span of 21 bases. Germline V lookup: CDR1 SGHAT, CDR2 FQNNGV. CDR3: CASTPGDRMTNTF. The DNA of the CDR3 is TGTGCCAGCACCCCCGGTGACAGAATGACTAACACCTTC.

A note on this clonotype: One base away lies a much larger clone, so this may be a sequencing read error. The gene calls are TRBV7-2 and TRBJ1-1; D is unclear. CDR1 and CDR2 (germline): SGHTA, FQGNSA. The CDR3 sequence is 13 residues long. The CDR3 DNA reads TGTGCCAGCAGCTTAATCCCCAACACTGAAGCTTCCTTT. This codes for CASSLIPNTEASF. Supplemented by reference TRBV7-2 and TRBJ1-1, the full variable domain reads GAGVSQSPSNKVTEKGKDVELRCDPISGHTALYWYRQSLGQGLEFLIYFQGNSAPDKSGLPSDRFSAERTGGSVSTLTIQRTQQEDSAVYLCASSLIPNTEASFGQGTRLTVV.

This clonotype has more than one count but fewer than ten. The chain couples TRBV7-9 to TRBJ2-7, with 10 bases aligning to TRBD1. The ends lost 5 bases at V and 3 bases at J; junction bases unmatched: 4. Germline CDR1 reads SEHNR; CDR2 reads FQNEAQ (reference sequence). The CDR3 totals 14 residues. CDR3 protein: CASSPWTGGYEQYF. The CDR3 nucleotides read TGTGCCAGCAGCCCCTGGACAGGGGGCTACGAGCAGTACTTC.

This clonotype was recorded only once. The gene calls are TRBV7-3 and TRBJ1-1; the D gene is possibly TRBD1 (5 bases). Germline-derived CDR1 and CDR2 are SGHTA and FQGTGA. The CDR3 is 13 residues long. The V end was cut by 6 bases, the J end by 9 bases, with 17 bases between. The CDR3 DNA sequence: TGTGCCAGCAGTCCCTCCCACGGACATAAAGCTTTCTTT. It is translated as CASSPSHGHKAFF.

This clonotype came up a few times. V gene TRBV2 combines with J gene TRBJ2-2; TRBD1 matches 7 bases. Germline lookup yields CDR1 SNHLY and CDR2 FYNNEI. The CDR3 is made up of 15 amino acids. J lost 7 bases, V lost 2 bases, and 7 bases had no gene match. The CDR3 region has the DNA TGTGCCAGCAGTGAACTACAGGGGATTGGCGGGGAGCTGTTTTTT. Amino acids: CASSELQGIGGELFF.

CDR3 nucleotides: TGTGCCAGCAGCTTAGGGGAGGATATGGGACCCCAGCATTTT. This gives the protein CASSLGEDMGPQHF. This chain connects TRBV7-3 to TRBJ1-5; no clear D gene. Trimming removed 2 bases from V and 10 bases from J, with 15 bases in between. There are 14 residues in the CDR3. Germline V gene lookup returns CDR1 SGHTA and CDR2 FQGTGA.

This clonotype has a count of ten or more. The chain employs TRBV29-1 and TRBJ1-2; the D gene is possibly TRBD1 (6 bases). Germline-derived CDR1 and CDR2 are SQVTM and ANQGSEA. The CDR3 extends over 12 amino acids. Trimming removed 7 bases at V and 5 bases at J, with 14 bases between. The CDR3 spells CSGTTGTYGYTF. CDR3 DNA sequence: TGCAGCGGTACTACAGGGACGTATGGCTACACCTTC.

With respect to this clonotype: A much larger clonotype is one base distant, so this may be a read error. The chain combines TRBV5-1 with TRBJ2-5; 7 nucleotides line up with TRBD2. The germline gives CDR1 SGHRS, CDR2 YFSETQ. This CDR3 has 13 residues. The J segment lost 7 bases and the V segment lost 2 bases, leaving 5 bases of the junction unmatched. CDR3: CASSFTGGGTQYF. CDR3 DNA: TGCGCCAGCAGCTTTACGGGGGGAGGGACCCAGTACTTC.

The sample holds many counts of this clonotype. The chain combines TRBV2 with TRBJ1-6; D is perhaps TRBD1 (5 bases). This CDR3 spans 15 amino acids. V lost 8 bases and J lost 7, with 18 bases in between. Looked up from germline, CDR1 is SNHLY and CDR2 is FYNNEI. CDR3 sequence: CASQRTPQRNSPLHF. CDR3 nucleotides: TGTGCCAGCCAAAGGACACCCCAACGCAATTCACCCCTCCACTTT.

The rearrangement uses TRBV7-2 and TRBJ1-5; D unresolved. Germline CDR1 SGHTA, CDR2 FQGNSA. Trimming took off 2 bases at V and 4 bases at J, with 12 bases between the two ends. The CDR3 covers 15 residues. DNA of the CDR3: TGTGCCAGCAGCTTATTCCGGGCGCGGAATCAGCCCCAGCATTTT. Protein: CASSLFRARNQPQHF. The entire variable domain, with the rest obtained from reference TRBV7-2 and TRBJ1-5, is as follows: GAGVSQSPSNKVTEKGKDVELRCDPISGHTALYWYRQSLGQGLEFLIYFQGNSAPDKSGLPSDRFSAERTGGSVSTLTIQRTQQEDSAVYLCASSLFRARNQPQHFGDGTRLSIL.

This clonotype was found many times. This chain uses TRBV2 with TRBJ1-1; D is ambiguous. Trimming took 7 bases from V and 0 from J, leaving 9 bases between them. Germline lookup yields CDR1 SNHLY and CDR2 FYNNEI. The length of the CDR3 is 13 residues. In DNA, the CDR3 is TGTGCCAGCACGAAGAGCATGAACACTGAAGCTTTCTTT. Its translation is CASTKSMNTEAFF.

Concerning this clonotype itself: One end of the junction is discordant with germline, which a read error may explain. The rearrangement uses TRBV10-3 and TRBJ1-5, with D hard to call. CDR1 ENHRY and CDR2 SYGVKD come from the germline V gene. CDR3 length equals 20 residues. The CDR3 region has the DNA TGTGCCAGCAGTTACGTGTTTCGGCAGGCCGGGTTGGCGAGCAATCAGCCCCAGCATTTT. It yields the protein CASSYVFRQAGLASNQPQHF.

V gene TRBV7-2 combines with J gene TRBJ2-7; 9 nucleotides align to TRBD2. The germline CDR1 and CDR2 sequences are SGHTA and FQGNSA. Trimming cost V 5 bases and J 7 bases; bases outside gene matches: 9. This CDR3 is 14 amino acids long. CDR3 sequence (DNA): TGTGCCAGCAGCATCCCGGGACTAGCAGGGGAGCAGTACTTC. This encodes CASSIPGLAGEQYF.

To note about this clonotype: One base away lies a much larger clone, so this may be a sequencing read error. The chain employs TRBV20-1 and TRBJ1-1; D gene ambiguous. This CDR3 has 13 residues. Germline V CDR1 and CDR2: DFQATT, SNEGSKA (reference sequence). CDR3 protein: CSARDRKRTEASF. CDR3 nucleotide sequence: TGCAGTGCTAGAGATCGTAAACGCACTGAAGCTTCCTTT.

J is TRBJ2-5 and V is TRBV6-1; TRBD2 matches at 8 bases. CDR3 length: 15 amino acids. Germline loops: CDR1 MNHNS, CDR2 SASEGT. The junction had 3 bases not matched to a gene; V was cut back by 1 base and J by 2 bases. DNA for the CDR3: TGTGCCAGCAGTGAAGAACTAGCGGTACAAGAGACCCAGTACTTC. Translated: CASSEELAVQETQYF.

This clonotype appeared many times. The chain's CDR3 is CASSIDPLGYTF. In DNA form, the CDR3 reads TGTGCCAGTAGTATTGACCCTCTCGGCTACACCTTC. This chain joins TRBV19 and TRBJ1-2, with D unresolved. The germline V gene encodes CDR1 LNHDA and CDR2 SQIVND (reference sequence). CDR3 length equals 12 residues. Between the trimmed V and J ends, which lost 3 bases and 8 bases, there was a span of 10 bases.

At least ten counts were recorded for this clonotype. The CDR3, as DNA: TGTGCCAGCAGCATAGGACGGTACTCTGGGGCCAACGTCCTGACTTTC. Residues: CASSIGRYSGANVLTF. This sequence joins TRBV7-6 and TRBJ2-6, with no clear D. From germline, CDR1 is SGHVS and CDR2 FNYEAQ. V gave up 5 bases and J gave up 0 bases, with 11 bases separating them. This CDR3 comprises 16 residues.